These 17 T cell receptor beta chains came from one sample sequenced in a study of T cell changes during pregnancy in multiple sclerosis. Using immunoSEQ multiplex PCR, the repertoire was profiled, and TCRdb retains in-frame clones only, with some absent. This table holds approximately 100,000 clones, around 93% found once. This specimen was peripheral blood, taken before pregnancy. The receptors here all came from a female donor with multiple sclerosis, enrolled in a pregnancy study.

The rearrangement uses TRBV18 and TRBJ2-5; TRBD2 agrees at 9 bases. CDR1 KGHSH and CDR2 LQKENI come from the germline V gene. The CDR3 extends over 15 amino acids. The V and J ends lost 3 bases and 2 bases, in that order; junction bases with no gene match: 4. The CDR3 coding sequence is TGTGCCAGCTCACCCCGACTAGCGGTGCAAGAGACCCAGTACTTC. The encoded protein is CASSPRLAVQETQYF.

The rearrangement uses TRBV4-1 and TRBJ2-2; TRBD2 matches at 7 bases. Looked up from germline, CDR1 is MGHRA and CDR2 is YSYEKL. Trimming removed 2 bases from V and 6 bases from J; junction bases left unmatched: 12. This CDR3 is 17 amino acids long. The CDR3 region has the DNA TGCGCCAGCAGCCAACAAATGACGGGGGGAAGGTCCGGGGAGCTGTTTTTT. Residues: CASSQQMTGGRSGELFF.

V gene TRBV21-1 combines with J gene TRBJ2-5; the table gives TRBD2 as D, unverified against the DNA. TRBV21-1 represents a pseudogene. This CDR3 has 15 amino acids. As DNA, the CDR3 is TGTGCCAGCAGCAAAGCGCGGAGCGGGTTGGAGACCCAGTACTTC. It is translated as CASSKARSGLETQYF.

The CDR3 spells CASSLRRGQLNTEAFF. The DNA for the CDR3 is TGCGCCAGCAGCCTTCGGAGGGGACAGCTGAACACTGAAGCTTTCTTT. The genes are TRBV4-1 and TRBJ1-1; TRBD1 aligns across 7 bases. This CDR3 comprises 16 residues. V lost 4 bases, J lost 0 bases, and 8 bases stayed unmatched. CDR1 is MGHRA, CDR2 YSYEKL, per germline.

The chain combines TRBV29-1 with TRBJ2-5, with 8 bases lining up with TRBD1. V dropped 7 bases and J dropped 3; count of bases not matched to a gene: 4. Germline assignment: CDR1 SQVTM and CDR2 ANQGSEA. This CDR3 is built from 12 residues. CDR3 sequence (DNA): TGCAGCGCCCAGACAGGGGAAGAGACCCAGTACTTC. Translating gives CSAQTGEETQYF.

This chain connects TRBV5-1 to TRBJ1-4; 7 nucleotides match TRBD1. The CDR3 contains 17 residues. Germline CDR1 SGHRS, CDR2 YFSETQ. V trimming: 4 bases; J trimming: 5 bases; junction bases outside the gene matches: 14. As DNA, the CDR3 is TGCGCCAGCAGCCTAATCACAGGGGTGCGAGGGAATGAAAAACTGTTTTTT. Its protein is CASSLITGVRGNEKLFF.

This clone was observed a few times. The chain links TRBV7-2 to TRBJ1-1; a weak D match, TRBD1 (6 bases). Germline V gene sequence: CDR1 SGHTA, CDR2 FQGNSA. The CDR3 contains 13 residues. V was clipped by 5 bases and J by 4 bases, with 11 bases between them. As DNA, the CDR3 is TGTGCCAGCAGCCCGTTACAGGGCACTGAAGCTTTCTTT. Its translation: CASSPLQGTEAFF.

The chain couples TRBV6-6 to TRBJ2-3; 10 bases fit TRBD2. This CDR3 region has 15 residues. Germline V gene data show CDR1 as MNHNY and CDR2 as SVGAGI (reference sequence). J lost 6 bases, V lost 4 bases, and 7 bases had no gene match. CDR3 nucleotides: TGTGCCAGCAGTTCGTTAGCGGGAGGTAGGGATACGCAGTATTTT. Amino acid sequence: CASSSLAGGRDTQYF.

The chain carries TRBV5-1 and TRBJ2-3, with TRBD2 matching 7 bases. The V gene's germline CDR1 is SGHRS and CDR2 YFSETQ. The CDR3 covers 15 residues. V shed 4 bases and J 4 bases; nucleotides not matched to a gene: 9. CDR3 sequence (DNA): TGCGCCAGCAGCAAGGGTGGGGGGGGACCAGATACGCAGTATTTT. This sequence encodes CASSKGGGGPDTQYF.

The CDR3 DNA reads as TGTGCCAGCAGTATTTCTACGAGCACAGATACGCAGTATTTT. Protein product: CASSISTSTDTQYF. The V and J genes are TRBV6-1 and TRBJ2-3; D remains ambiguous. This CDR3 is 14 amino acids long. Germline V gives CDR1 MNHNS, CDR2 SASEGT. Trimming removed 5 bases from V and 0 bases from J, with 9 bases in between.

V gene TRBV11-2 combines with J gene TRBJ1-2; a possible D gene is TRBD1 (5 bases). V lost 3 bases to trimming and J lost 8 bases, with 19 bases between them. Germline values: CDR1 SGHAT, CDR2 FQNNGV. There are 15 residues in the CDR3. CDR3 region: CASSLQAGSRVGYTF. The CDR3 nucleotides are TGTGCCAGCAGCTTGCAGGCAGGGTCAAGGGTCGGCTACACCTTC.

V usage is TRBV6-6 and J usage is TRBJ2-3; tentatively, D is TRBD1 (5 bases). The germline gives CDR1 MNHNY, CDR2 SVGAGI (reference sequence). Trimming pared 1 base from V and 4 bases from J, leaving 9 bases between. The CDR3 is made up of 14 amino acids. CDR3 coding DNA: TGTGCCAGCAGTTACTTGGACAATTCAGATACGCAGTATTTT. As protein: CASSYLDNSDTQYF.

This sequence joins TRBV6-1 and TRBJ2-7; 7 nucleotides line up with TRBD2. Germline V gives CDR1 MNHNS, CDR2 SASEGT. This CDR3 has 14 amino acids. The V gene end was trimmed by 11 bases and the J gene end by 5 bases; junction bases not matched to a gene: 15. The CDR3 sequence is CAAREGRNPNEQYF. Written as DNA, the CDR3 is TGTGCCGCAAGGGAGGGACGGAACCCCAACGAGCAGTACTTC.

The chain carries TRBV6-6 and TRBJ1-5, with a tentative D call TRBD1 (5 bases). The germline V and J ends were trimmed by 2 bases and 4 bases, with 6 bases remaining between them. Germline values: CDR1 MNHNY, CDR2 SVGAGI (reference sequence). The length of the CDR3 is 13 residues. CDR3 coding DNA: TGTGCCAGCAGTTACAGGGGAAATCAGCCCCAGCATTTT. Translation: CASSYRGNQPQHF.

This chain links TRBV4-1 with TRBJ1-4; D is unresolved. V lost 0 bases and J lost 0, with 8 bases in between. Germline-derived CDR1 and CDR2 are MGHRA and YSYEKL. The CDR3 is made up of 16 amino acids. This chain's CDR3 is CASSQDSRATNEKLFF. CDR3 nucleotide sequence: TGCGCCAGCAGCCAAGATAGCCGTGCAACTAATGAAAAACTGTTTTTT.

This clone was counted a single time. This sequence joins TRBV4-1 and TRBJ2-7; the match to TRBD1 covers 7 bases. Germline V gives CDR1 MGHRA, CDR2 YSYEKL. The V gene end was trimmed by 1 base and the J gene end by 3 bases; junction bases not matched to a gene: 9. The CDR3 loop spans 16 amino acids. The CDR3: CASSQGSWDRFYEQYF. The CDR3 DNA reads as TGCGCCAGCAGCCAAGGATCGTGGGACAGATTCTACGAGCAGTACTTC.

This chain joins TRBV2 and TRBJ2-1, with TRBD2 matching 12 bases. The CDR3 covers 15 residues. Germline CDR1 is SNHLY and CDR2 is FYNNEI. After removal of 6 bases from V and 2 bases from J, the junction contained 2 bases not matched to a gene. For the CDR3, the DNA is TGTGCCAGCAGCAGACTAGCGGGAGCCTACAATGAGCAGTTCTTC. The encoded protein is CASSRLAGAYNEQFF.